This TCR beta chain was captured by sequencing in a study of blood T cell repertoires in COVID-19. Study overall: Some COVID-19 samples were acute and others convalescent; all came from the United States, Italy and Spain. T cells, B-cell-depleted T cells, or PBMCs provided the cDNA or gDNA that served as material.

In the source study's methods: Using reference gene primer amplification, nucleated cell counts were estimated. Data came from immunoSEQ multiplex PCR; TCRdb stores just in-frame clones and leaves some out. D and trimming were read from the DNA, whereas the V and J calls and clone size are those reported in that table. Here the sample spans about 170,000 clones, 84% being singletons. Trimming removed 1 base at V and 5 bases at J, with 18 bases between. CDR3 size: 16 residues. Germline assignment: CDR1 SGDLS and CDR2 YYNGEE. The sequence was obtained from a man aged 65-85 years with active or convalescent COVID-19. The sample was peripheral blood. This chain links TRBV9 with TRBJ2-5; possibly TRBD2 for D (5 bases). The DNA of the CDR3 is TGTGCCAGCAGCGTAAGACCCACATACCCGGGGGAGACCCAGTACTTC. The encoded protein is CASSVRPTYPGETQYF.